A selection of T cell receptor beta chains follows, all from one sample in a study of blood T cells in healthy people across ages. TCRdb fed the 5' RACE reads into MiXCR, producing one record per CDR3 protein. Of around 1,800,000 distinct CDR3 sequences listed, 30% to 40% are singletons. The specimen sequenced was blood. These receptors originate from a human donor in good health. Both conserved end residues are part of each CDR3. Each record gives: clone size, J gene, V gene, D gene, CDR3 DNA, CDR3 protein. D genes are given only for firm matches. The size entry is marked missing in some rows and otherwise reads once, few, many or a size class.

size: -; J: TRBJ1-4; V: TRBV4-3; D: TRBD1; DNA: TGCGCCAGCAGCCACGCACCGGGACAGCGATATACAACTAACGAAAAACTGTTTTTT; CDR3: CASSHAPGQRYTTNEKLFF
size: few; J: TRBJ1-2; V: TRBV7-9; D: -; DNA: TGTGCCAGCAGCCGGGGACGGGTTGGCGACGGCTACACCTTC; CDR3: CASSRGRVGDGYTF
size: -; J: TRBJ2-5; V: TRBV14; D: -; DNA: TGTGCCAGCAGCCAAGCTCGTTTGACAGGGCGAGGCGGGAAAGAGACCCAGTACTTC; CDR3: CASSQARLTGRGGKETQYF
size: few; J: TRBJ2-7; V: TRBV4-3; D: TRBD2; DNA: TGCGCCAGCAGCCAAGGTACAGCGGGGGGTAGGTCCTACGAGCAGTACTTC; CDR3: CASSQGTAGGRSYEQYF
size: -; J: TRBJ1-1; V: TRBV6-2/TRBV6-3; D: -; DNA: TGTGCCAGCAGTGGTACTTACACTGAAGCTTTCTTT; CDR3: CASSGTYTEAFF
size: -; J: TRBJ2-5; V: TRBV20-1; D: -; DNA: TGCAGTGCTAGTGTGGGGGCTCGGGAGACCCAGTACTTC; CDR3: CSASVGARETQYF
size: -; J: TRBJ2-3; V: TRBV11-2; D: -; DNA: TGTGCCAGCAGCTCCCCCGGGAATTTAGCCACAGATACGCAGTATTTT; CDR3: CASSSPGNLATDTQYF
size: -; J: TRBJ2-1; V: TRBV6-5; D: -; DNA: TGTGCCAGCTCTCGAGGGGTCCGCATGAATGAGCAGTTCTTC; CDR3: CASSRGVRMNEQFF
size: -; J: TRBJ2-7; V: TRBV11-2; D: TRBD1; DNA: TGTGCCAGCAGCCCGCTGGCAGGACAGGGTTTTAGAGAGCAGTACTTC; CDR3: CASSPLAGQGFREQYF
size: once; J: TRBJ2-7; V: TRBV18; D: -; DNA: TGTGCCAGCTCACCCTCCGGGACCCAACTCTACGAGCAGTACTTC; CDR3: CASSPSGTQLYEQYF
size: -; J: TRBJ1-5; V: TRBV7-2; D: -; DNA: TGTGCCAGCAGCCCCTCGGAGCAGCCCCAGCATTTT; CDR3: CASSPSEQPQHF
size: -; J: TRBJ2-7; V: TRBV4-1; D: -; DNA: TGCGCCAGCAGCCAAGATAGAGGGGCGGACGAGCAGTACTTC; CDR3: CASSQDRGADEQYF
size: few; J: TRBJ2-3; V: TRBV5-6; D: -; DNA: TGTGCCAGCAGCTGGCGGATGCTAGGGGGAGATACGCAGTATTTT; CDR3: CASSWRMLGGDTQYF
size: few; J: TRBJ1-2; V: TRBV12-3/TRBV12-4; D: -; DNA: TGTGCCAGCAGTTTCCCGGCGGGGAAGCACTATGGCTACACCTTC; CDR3: CASSFPAGKHYGYTF
size: -; J: TRBJ1-4; V: TRBV18; D: -; DNA: TGTGCCAGCTCACCTCGATTTGCAACTAATGAAAAACTGTTTTTT; CDR3: CASSPRFATNEKLFF
size: -; J: TRBJ1-1; V: TRBV7-2; D: -; DNA: TGTGCCAGCATCCTCGACAGAGTGAACACTGAAGCTTTCTTT; CDR3: CASILDRVNTEAFF
size: -; J: TRBJ2-5; V: TRBV6-2/TRBV6-3; D: TRBD2; DNA: TGTGCCAGCAGCCTTAGCGGGGGGATCCATGAGACCCAGTACTTC; CDR3: CASSLSGGIHETQYF
size: once; J: TRBJ2-5; V: TRBV7-2; D: TRBD2; DNA: TGTGCCAGAAGCTCCCGACTAGCGGGGGGGCGGGAGCAGTACTTC; CDR3: CARSSRLAGGREQYF
size: few; J: TRBJ1-6; V: TRBV5-1; D: -; DNA: TGCGCCAGCAGTATCGAAGGGAACAGTTCACCCCTCCACTTT; CDR3: CASSIEGNSSPLHF
size: -; J: TRBJ2-1; V: TRBV10-3; D: TRBD2; DNA: TGTGCCATCAGTGGCCAACTAGCGGGGCTGGATGAGCAGTTCTTC; CDR3: CAISGQLAGLDEQFF
size: few; J: TRBJ2-6; V: TRBV27; D: -; DNA: TGTGCCAGCAGCAAGGGAGAGGTGGAGGGCAACGTCCTGACTTTC; CDR3: CASSKGEVEGNVLTF
size: -; J: TRBJ2-3; V: TRBV19; D: -; DNA: TGTGCCAGTAGGACGGGAACGTATGCAGATACGCAGTATTTT; CDR3: CASRTGTYADTQYF
size: few; J: TRBJ2-3; V: TRBV20-1; D: -; DNA: TGCAGTGGGTGGGTGGACAGACTCGGAGATACGCAGTATTTT; CDR3: CSGWVDRLGDTQYF
size: -; J: TRBJ1-5; V: TRBV13; D: -; DNA: TGTGCCAGCAGCTCTATGCCAGGACAGCAATTGCCCAATCAGCCCCAGCATTTT; CDR3: CASSSMPGQQLPNQPQHF
size: -; J: TRBJ2-3; V: TRBV4-1; D: TRBD2; DNA: TGCGCCAGCAGCCAAGGAGAGCGGGGGGGCCAAGATACGCAGTATTTT; CDR3: CASSQGERGGQDTQYF
size: -; J: TRBJ2-3; V: TRBV4-3; D: -; DNA: TGCGCCAGCAGCCAAGAGGGAGGTGGCGCAGATACGCAGTATTTT; CDR3: CASSQEGGGADTQYF
size: -; J: TRBJ2-1; V: TRBV4-3; D: -; DNA: TGCGCCAGCAGCCAAGATACGGGGACCAGCTCCTACAATGAGCAGTTCTTC; CDR3: CASSQDTGTSSYNEQFF
size: -; J: TRBJ1-5; V: TRBV18; D: -; DNA: TGTGCCAGCTCACCACGTTCCGGCGCCGATCATCAGCCCCAGCATTTT; CDR3: CASSPRSGADHQPQHF
size: -; J: TRBJ2-3; V: TRBV4-1; D: -; DNA: TGCGCCAGCAGCGGACCTGGGAGAATAAGCACAGATACGCAGTATTTT; CDR3: CASSGPGRISTDTQYF
size: once; J: TRBJ2-7; V: TRBV20-1; D: TRBD2; DNA: TGCAGTGCTACGCGACGGGGGGGGTCCTACGAGCAGTACTTC; CDR3: CSATRRGGSYEQYF
size: few; J: TRBJ2-5; V: TRBV7-2; D: -; DNA: TGTGCCAGCAGCGGTACTAGAGGAGAGACCCAGTACTTC; CDR3: CASSGTRGETQYF
size: -; J: TRBJ1-5; V: TRBV7-9; D: -; DNA: TGTGCCAGCAGCTTAGATCAAGGACCCCAGCATTTT; CDR3: CASSLDQGPQHF
size: -; J: TRBJ2-3; V: TRBV12-3/TRBV12-4; D: -; DNA: TGTGCCAGCAGGGCAGGGAAAGGAGATACGCAGTATTTT; CDR3: CASRAGKGDTQYF
size: -; J: TRBJ2-1; V: TRBV2; D: TRBD2; DNA: TGTGCCAGCAGCTGGACTAGCGGGGAGGATGAGCAGTTCTTC; CDR3: CASSWTSGEDEQFF
size: few; J: TRBJ2-1; V: TRBV7-9; D: TRBD2; DNA: TGTGCCAGCAGCTTAAAACTCGGGACTACGATTCACAATGAGCAGTTCTTC; CDR3: CASSLKLGTTIHNEQFF
size: few; J: TRBJ2-3; V: TRBV5-1; D: TRBD1; DNA: TGCGCCAGCAGCTTGGTGGGCGGACAGGGGCTTGATACGCAGTATTTT; CDR3: CASSLVGGQGLDTQYF
size: -; J: TRBJ2-3; V: TRBV11-2; D: -; DNA: TGTGCCAGCAGCTTTAACAGCTACACAGATACGCAGTATTTT; CDR3: CASSFNSYTDTQYF
size: -; J: TRBJ2-5; V: TRBV7-2; D: -; DNA: TGTGCCAGCAGCTCCACAGGTTCGGCGAAAGAGACCCAGTACTTC; CDR3: CASSSTGSAKETQYF
size: -; J: TRBJ2-5; V: TRBV5-1; D: -; DNA: TGCGCCAGCAGCAGTGGCGTGGGGCAAGAGACCCAGTACTTC; CDR3: CASSSGVGQETQYF
size: -; J: TRBJ1-5; V: TRBV5-1; D: TRBD1; DNA: TGCGCCGGCAGCGCGGACAGGGATCAGCCCCAGCATTTT; CDR3: CAGSADRDQPQHF
size: -; J: TRBJ2-5; V: TRBV5-6; D: TRBD1; DNA: TGTGCCAGCAGCGAAGACAGGGTACAAGAGACCCAGTACTTC; CDR3: CASSEDRVQETQYF
size: few; J: TRBJ1-2; V: TRBV5-1; D: -; DNA: TGCGCCAGCAGGATGGACAATCCAGATGGCTACACCTTC; CDR3: CASRMDNPDGYTF
size: -; J: TRBJ2-1; V: TRBV9; D: TRBD2; DNA: TGTGCCAGCAGCGTTAGCGGGGGGGCCGATAATGAGCAGTTCTTC; CDR3: CASSVSGGADNEQFF
size: few; J: TRBJ1-1; V: TRBV7-2; D: -; DNA: TGTGCCAGCAGCCGAACTGCCCTGAACACTGAAGCTTTCTTT; CDR3: CASSRTALNTEAFF
size: -; J: TRBJ1-2; V: TRBV4-3; D: TRBD1; DNA: TGCGCCAGCAGCCTCAGACAGGGGGCGAACAATTATGGCTACACCTTC; CDR3: CASSLRQGANNYGYTF
size: few; J: TRBJ2-4; V: TRBV18; D: -; DNA: TGTGCCAGCTCACAACCTCAGGGGTTGGGCATTCAGTACTTC; CDR3: CASSQPQGLGIQYF
size: -; J: TRBJ1-5; V: TRBV28; D: -; DNA: TGTGCCAGCACCGCCGACCCTGATAGCAATCAGCCCCAGCATTTT; CDR3: CASTADPDSNQPQHF